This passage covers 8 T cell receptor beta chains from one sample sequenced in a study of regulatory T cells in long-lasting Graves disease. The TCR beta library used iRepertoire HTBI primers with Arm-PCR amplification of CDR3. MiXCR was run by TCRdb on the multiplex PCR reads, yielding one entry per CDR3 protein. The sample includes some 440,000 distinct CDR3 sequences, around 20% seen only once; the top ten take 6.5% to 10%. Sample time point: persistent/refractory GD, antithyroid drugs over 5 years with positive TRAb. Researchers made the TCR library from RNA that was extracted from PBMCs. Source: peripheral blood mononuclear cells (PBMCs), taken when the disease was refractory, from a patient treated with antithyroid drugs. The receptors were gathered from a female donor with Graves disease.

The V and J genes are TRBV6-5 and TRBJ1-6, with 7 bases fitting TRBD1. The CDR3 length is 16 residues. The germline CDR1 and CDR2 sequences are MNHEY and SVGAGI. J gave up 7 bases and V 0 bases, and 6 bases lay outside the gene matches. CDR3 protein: CASSYSRGAGNSPLHF. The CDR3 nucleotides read TGTGCCAGCAGTTACTCCAGGGGGGCAGGGAATTCACCCCTCCACTTT.

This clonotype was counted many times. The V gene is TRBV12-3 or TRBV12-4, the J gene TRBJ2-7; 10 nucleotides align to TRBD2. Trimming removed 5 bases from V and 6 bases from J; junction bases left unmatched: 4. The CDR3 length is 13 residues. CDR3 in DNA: TGTGCCAGCAGTGGAGCGGGAGGGGGCGAGCAGTACTTC. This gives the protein CASSGAGGGEQYF.

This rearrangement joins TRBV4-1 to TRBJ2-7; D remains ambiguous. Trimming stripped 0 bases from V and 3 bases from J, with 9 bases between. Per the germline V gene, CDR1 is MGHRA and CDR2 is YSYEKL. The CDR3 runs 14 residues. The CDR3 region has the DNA TGCGCCAGCAGCCAAGAAGTCCACGACTACGAGCAGTACTTC. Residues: CASSQEVHDYEQYF.

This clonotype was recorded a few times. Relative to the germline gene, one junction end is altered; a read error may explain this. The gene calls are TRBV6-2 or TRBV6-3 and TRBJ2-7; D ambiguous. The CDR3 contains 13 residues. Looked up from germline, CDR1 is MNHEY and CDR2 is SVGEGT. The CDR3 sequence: CASSDKGSYEQYF. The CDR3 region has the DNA TGCGCCAGCAGTGACAAAGGCTCCTACGAGCAGTACTTC.

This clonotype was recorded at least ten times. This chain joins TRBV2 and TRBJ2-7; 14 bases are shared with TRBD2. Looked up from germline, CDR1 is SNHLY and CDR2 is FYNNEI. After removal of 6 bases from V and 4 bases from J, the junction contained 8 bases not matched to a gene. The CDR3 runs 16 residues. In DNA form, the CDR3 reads TGTGCCAGCAGCCTGACTCGGACTAGCGGGAGGTACGAGCAGTACTTC. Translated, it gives CASSLTRTSGRYEQYF.

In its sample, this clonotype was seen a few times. The CDR3 loop is CATSRDGLQGFAGANVLTF. DNA of the CDR3: TGTGCCACCAGCAGAGATGGTTTACAGGGTTTCGCTGGGGCCAACGTCCTGACTTTC. V gene TRBV15 combines with J gene TRBJ2-6, with D maybe TRBD1 (6 bases). V lost 0 bases and J 2 bases, leaving 17 bases between the germline ends. The germline CDR1 and CDR2 sequences are LNHNV and YYDKDF (reference sequence). The CDR3 is 19 residues long.

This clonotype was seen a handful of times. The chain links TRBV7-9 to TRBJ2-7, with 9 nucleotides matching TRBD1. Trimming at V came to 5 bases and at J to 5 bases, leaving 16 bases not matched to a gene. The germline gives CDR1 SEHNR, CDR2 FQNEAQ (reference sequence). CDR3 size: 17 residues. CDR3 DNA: TGTGCCAGCAGCCACTCCCAACCCGGGACAGGGCGGAACGAGCAGTACTTC. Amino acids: CASSHSQPGTGRNEQYF. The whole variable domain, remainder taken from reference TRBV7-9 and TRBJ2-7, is DTGVSQNPRHKITKRGQNVTFRCDPISEHNRLYWYRQTLGQGPEFLTYFQNEAQLEKSRLLSDRFSAERPKGSFSTLEIQRTEQGDSAMYLCASSHSQPGTGRNEQYFGPGTRLTVT.

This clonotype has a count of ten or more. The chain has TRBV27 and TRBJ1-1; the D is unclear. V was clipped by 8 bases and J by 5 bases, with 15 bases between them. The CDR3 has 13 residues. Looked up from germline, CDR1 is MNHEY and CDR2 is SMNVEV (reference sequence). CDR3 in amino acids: CASGPRRWTEAFF. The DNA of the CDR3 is TGTGCCAGCGGCCCAAGGAGATGGACTGAAGCTTTCTTT.